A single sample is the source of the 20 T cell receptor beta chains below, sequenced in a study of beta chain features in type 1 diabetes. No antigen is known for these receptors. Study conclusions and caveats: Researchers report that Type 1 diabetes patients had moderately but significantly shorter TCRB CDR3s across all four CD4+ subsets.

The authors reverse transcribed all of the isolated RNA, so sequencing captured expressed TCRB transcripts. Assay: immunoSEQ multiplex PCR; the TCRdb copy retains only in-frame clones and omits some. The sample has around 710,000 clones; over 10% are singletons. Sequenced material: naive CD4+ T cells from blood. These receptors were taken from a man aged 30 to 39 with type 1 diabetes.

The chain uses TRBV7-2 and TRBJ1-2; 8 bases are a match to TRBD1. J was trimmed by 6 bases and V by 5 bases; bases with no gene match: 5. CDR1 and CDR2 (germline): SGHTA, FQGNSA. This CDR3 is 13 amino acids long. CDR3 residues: CASSTGQGDGYTF. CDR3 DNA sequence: TGTGCCAGCAGCACAGGACAGGGTGATGGCTACACCTTC.

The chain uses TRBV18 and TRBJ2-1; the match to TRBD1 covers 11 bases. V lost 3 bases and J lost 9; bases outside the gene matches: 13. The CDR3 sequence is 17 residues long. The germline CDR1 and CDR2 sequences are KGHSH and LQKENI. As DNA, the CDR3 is TGTGCCAGCTCACCCCCACCCCCCGGGACAGGGGGTAGTGAGCAGTTCTTC. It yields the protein CASSPPPPGTGGSEQFF.

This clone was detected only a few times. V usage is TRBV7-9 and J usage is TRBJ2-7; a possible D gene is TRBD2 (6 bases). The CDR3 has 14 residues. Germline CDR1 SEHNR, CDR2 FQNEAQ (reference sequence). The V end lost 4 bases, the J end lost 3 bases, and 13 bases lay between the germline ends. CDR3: CASSSRESIYEQYF. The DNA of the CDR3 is TGTGCCAGCAGCTCGCGGGAATCAATCTACGAGCAGTACTTC.

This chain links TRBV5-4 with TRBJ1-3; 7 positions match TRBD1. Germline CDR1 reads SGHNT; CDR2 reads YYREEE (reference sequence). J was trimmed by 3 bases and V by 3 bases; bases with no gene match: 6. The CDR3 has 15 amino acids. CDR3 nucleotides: TGTGCCAGCAGCTCGGACAGGCCTCTTGGAAACACCATATATTTT. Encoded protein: CASSSDRPLGNTIYF.

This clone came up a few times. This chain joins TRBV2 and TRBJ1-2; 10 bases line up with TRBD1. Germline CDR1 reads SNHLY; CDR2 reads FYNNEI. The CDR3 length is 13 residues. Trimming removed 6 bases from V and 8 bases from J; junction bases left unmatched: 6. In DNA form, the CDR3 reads TGTGCCAGCAGCTCGACAGGGGGCGGCGGCTACACCTTC. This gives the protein CASSSTGGGGYTF.

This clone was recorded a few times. In DNA form, the CDR3 reads TGTGCCAGCAGCCAAGACGCAGCTACCTACGAGCAGTACTTC. This translates into CASSQDAATYEQYF. This chain connects TRBV4-2 to TRBJ2-7; no definite D call. The V end lost 0 bases, the J end lost 2 bases, and 8 bases lay between the germline ends. Germline lookup yields CDR1 LGHNA and CDR2 YNFKEQ. The CDR3 has 14 amino acids.

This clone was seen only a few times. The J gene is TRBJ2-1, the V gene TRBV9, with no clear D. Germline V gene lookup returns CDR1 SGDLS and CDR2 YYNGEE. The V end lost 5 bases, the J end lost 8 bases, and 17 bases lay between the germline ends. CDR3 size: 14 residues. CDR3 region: CASRRGSVVDEQFF. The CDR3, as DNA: TGTGCCAGCAGACGAGGCAGTGTGGTCGATGAGCAGTTCTTC.

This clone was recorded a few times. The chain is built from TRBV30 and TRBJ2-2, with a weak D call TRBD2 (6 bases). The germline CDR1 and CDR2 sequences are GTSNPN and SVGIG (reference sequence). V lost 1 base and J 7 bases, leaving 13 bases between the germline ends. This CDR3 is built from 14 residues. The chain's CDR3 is CAWSGLVYSGELFF. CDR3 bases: TGTGCCTGGAGTGGACTAGTTTATAGCGGGGAGCTGTTTTTT.

The CDR3 DNA reads as TGTGCCAGCAGCGGTCAGGGGGGACGTTCACCCCTCCACTTT. Translated, it gives CASSGQGGRSPLHF. The chain couples TRBV9 to TRBJ1-6, with 7 positions matching TRBD1. CDR1 and CDR2 (germline): SGDLS, YYNGEE. The CDR3 is 14 residues long. Trimming removed 3 bases from V and 9 bases from J; junction bases left unmatched: 6.

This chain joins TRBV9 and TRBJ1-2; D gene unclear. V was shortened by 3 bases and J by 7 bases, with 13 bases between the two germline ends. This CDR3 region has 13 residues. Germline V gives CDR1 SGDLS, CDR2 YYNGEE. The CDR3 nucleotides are TGTGCCAGCAGCGCCCTACCAACTAGTGGCTACACCTTC. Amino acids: CASSALPTSGYTF.

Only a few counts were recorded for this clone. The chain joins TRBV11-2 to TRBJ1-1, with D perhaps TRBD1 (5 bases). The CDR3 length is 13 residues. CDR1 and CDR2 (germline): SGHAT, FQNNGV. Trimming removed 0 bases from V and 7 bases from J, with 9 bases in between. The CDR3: CASSLEGVNEAFF. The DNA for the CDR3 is TGTGCCAGCAGCTTAGAAGGGGTGAATGAAGCTTTCTTT.

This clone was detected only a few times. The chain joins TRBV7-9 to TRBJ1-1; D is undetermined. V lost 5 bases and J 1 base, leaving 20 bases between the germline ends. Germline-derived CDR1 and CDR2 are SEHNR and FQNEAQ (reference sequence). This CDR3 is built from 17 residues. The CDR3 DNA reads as TGTGCCAGCAGCCCCCCCCAACTGCTTCGAAGGAACACTGAAGCTTTCTTT. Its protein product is CASSPPQLLRRNTEAFF.

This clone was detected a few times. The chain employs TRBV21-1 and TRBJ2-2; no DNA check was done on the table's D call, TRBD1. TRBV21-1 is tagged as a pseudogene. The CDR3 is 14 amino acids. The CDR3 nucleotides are TGTGCCAGCAGCTACAGACAGGGGACCGGGGAGCTGTTTTTT. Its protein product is CASSYRQGTGELFF.

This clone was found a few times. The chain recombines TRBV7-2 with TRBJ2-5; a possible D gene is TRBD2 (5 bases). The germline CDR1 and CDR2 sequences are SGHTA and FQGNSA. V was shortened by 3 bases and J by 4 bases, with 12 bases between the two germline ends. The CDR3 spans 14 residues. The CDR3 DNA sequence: TGTGCCAGCAGCTTCACAGAGGGTGCAGAGACCCAGTACTTC. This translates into CASSFTEGAETQYF.

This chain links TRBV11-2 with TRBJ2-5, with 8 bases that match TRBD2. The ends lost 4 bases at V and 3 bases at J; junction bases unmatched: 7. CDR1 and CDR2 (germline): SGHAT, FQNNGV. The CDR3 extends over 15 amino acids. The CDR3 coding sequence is TGTGCCAGCAGCTCGTGGGCGGGGGGTAAAGAGACCCAGTACTTC. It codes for CASSSWAGGKETQYF.

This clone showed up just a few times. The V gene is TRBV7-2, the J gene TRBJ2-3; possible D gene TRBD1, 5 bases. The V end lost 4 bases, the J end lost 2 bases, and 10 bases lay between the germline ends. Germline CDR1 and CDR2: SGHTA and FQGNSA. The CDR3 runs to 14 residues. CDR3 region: CASSSMGPTDTQYF. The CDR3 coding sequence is TGTGCCAGCAGCTCCATGGGGCCCACAGATACGCAGTATTTT.

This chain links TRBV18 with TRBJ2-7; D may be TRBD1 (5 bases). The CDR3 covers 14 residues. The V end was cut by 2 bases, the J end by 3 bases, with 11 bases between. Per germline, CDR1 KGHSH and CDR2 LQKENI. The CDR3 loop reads CASSPAQAFYEQYF. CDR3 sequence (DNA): TGTGCCAGCTCACCAGCACAGGCATTCTACGAGCAGTACTTC.

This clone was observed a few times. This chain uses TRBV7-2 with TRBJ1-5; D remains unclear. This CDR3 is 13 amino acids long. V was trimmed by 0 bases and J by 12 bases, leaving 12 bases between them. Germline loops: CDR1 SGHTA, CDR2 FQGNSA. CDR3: CASSLALPSDQHF. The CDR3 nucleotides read TGTGCCAGCAGCTTAGCGCTTCCGAGTGACCAGCATTTT.

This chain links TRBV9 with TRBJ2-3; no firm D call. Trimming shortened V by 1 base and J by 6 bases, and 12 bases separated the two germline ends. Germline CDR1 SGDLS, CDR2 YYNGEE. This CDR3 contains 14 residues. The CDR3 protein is CASSVRWVGDTQYF. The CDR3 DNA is TGTGCCAGCAGCGTACGGTGGGTTGGGGATACGCAGTATTTT. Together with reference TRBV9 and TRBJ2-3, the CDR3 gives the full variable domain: DSGVTQTPKHLITATGQRVTLRCSPRSGDLSVYWYQQSLDQGLQFLIQYYNGEERAKGNILERFSAQQFPDLHSELNLSSLELGDSALYFCASSVRWVGDTQYFGPGTRLTVL.

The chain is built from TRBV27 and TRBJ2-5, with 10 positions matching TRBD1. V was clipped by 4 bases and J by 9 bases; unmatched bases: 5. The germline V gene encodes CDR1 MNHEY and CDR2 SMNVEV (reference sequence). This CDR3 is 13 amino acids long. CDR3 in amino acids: CASSWDRGLSQYF. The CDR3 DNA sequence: TGTGCCAGCAGTTGGGACAGGGGCCTATCCCAGTACTTC.